This TCR beta chain was recorded in a study of cytomegalovirus exposure and HLA in healthy donors. The study's findings and limits: TCR clusters originating in the first cohort tended to co-occur in the 110 or so validation repertoires, according to a later analysis. Researchers reported that a few CMV-associated chains were confirmed in vitro as CMV antigen-specific. Cytomegalovirus-associated TCR beta chains were listed, numbering 150 to 200.

Points on this clone: Its antigen is unidentified.

The method was immunoSEQ multiplex PCR; TCRdb's version includes in-frame clones alone and lacks a portion of them. The table lists about 130,000 clones, roughly 86% of them singletons. V gave up 3 bases and J gave up 1 base, with 10 bases separating them. Germline-derived CDR1 and CDR2 are SGHRS and YFSETQ. This CDR3 is 14 amino acids long. The chain employs TRBV5-1 and TRBJ1-1, with a tentative D call TRBD1 (5 bases). The sample consisted of PBMCs. The receptor was isolated from a man aged 25-45 years in good health and CMV-seronegative. CDR3 nucleotides: TGCGCCAGCAGCTCGGACATCGAGAACACTGAAGCTTTCTTT. This translates into CASSSDIENTEAFF.